The clone carrying this TCR beta chain has at least ten counts. The J segment lost 12 bases and the V segment lost 1 base, leaving 5 bases of the junction unmatched. The CDR3 consists of 12 residues. Germline CDR1 and CDR2: SGHTA and FQGNSA. The sample is drawn from a study of neurological immune-mediated disorders. As for the cDNA, it was generated by 5'RACE with 10-nucleotide random UMIs. One entry per CDR3 protein, called by TCRdb with MiXCR from the 5' RACE reads. Of tens of thousands of distinct CDR3 sequences in the sample, roughly 4.4% were seen once. The TCR comes from a middle-aged man with multiple sclerosis. The chain links TRBV7-2 to TRBJ1-1; TRBD1 matches at 7 bases. The sample taken for sequencing was PBMCs. In DNA, the CDR3 is TGTGCCAGCAGCTTAGGTACAGGGGTAACTTTCTTT. Its protein product is CASSLGTGVTFF.